The 26 T cell receptor beta chains in this list originate from one sample, sequenced in a study of graft-versus-host responses after intestinal transplantation. These TCRs are of unknown antigen specificity. Clones were sequenced by immunoSEQ multiplex PCR, and TCRdb holds only the in-frame ones, with some missing. This sample has roughly 85,000 clones, with approximately 89% found just once. Source: unstimulated CD8+ T cells sorted from spleen or lymph node cells, taken before transplant. These receptors were taken from a human donor who was the organ donor for an intestinal transplant.

This chain links TRBV6-5 with TRBJ2-5; 8 bases line up with TRBD1. Germline V gene data show CDR1 as MNHEY and CDR2 as SVGAGI. Trimming took 2 bases from V and 5 from J; bases not matched to a gene: 10. This CDR3 has 16 amino acids. The CDR3 sequence is CASSYDPTGVRETQYF. The DNA of the CDR3 is TGTGCCAGCAGTTACGACCCGACAGGGGTTCGGGAGACCCAGTACTTC.

This clone was detected a few times. The chain uses TRBV4-1 and TRBJ2-7, with D possibly TRBD2 on 5 matching bases. This CDR3 contains 14 residues. CDR1 is MGHRA, CDR2 YSYEKL, per germline. The V and J ends lost 3 bases and 6 bases respectively, with 15 bases between them. DNA of the CDR3: TGCGCCAGCAGCCATCGGCAGGCAGCGGCCGAGCAGTACTTC. Translation: CASSHRQAAAEQYF.

The chain uses TRBV7-9 and TRBJ2-7; weak D call: TRBD2 (6 bases). The CDR3 has 12 residues. The V end lost 5 bases, the J end lost 6 bases, and 11 bases lay between the germline ends. Germline V gene data show CDR1 as SEHNR and CDR2 as FQNEAQ (reference sequence). CDR3 protein: CASSQYGGEQYF. The CDR3 bases are TGTGCCAGCAGCCAATACGGGGGCGAGCAGTACTTC. Filled out from reference TRBV7-9 and TRBJ2-7, the complete variable domain reads DTGVSQNPRHKITKRGQNVTFRCDPISEHNRLYWYRQTLGQGPEFLTYFQNEAQLEKSRLLSDRFSAERPKGSFSTLEIQRTEQGDSAMYLCASSQYGGEQYFGPGTRLTVT.

V gene TRBV5-4 combines with J gene TRBJ2-3, with 7 bases fitting TRBD2. In germline, CDR1 is SGHNT, CDR2 YYREEE (reference sequence). V dropped 4 bases and J dropped 2; count of bases not matched to a gene: 7. This CDR3 contains 15 residues. The CDR3 bases are TGTGCCAGCAGCCTAGCGGCGGTTCACACAGATACGCAGTATTTT. This encodes CASSLAAVHTDTQYF.

V and J are TRBV2 and TRBJ2-7, with unresolved D. Trimming left V 6 bases short and J 2 bases short, with 14 bases between. CDR1 and CDR2 (germline): SNHLY, FYNNEI. CDR3 length equals 14 residues. The CDR3 sequence: CASSGLTATYEQYF. As DNA, the CDR3 is TGTGCCAGCAGCGGCTTAACAGCCACCTACGAGCAGTACTTC.

The chain combines TRBV29-1 with TRBJ2-3, with 10 nucleotides matching TRBD2. V shed 0 bases and J 0 bases; nucleotides not matched to a gene: 21. CDR1 is SQVTM and CDR2 is ANQGSEA in the germline V gene. This CDR3 is built from 22 residues. The DNA for the CDR3 is TGCAGCGTTGAAGATCAGAGGGGAGGGCTAGCGGGAGCCCGTGGGAGCACAGATACGCAGTATTTT. Residues: CSVEDQRGGLAGARGSTDTQYF.

The V and J genes are TRBV27 and TRBJ1-6; 10 bases map to TRBD1. V was pared by 8 bases and J by 3 bases, with 4 bases of the junction left unmatched. This CDR3 is built from 15 residues. CDR1 is MNHEY and CDR2 is SMNVEV in the germline V gene (reference sequence). The CDR3 nucleotides read TGTGCCAGCCAACGGACAGGGGGCTATAATTCACCCCTCCACTTT. It yields the protein CASQRTGGYNSPLHF.

This chain uses TRBV5-6 with TRBJ1-1; D call uncertain. V was pared by 0 bases and J by 2 bases, with 8 bases between. Germline V gene data show CDR1 as SGHDT and CDR2 as YYEEEE. The CDR3 extends over 14 amino acids. CDR3 in DNA: TGTGCCAGCAGCTTGGCAGGACCTAACACTGAAGCTTTCTTT. Its translation is CASSLAGPNTEAFF.

The gene calls are TRBV6-5 and TRBJ2-7; 9 bases agree with TRBD2. J lost 9 bases, V lost 3 bases, and 6 bases had no gene match. Per germline, CDR1 MNHEY and CDR2 SVGAGI. The CDR3 has 13 amino acids. CDR3 sequence reads: CASSYSRGGVQYF. In nucleotides, the CDR3 is TGTGCCAGCAGTTATTCGCGGGGGGGGGTGCAGTACTTC.

A word on this clone: A read error may account for a junction end that differs from germline. The rearrangement joins TRBV7-7 to TRBJ2-3, with TRBD2 matching 11 bases. The CDR3 is made up of 16 amino acids. The germline V gene has CDR1 SSHAT and CDR2 FNYEAQ (reference sequence). The CDR3, as DNA: TGTGCTAGCAGCTTATTAGCGGGAGGGCCTAGAGATACGCAGTATTTT. As protein: CASSLLAGGPRDTQYF.

By share of the sample, this clone is medium-sized. The chain couples TRBV7-2 to TRBJ2-7; 12 bases match TRBD2. Germline V gives CDR1 SGHTA, CDR2 FQGNSA. CDR3 length equals 15 residues. Trimming took 1 base from V and 5 from J; bases not matched to a gene: 3. Written as DNA, the CDR3 is TGTGCCAGCAGCTTAGAGGCTAGCGGGGGGGACGAGCAGTACTTC. Translating gives CASSLEASGGDEQYF.

The chain employs TRBV6-1 and TRBJ2-3, with D perhaps matching TRBD2 (6 bases). CDR1 is MNHNS, CDR2 SASEGT, per germline. The germline V and J ends were trimmed by 1 base and 4 bases, with 12 bases remaining between them. CDR3 length: 15 residues. The CDR3 protein is CASSEDEASADTQYF. In nucleotides, the CDR3 is TGTGCCAGCAGTGAAGACGAGGCTAGCGCAGATACGCAGTATTTT.

The V call is TRBV14, the J call TRBJ2-5; D not resolved. The CDR3 is 14 residues long. The V end lost 6 bases, the J end lost 2 bases, and 13 bases lay between the germline ends. Germline-derived CDR1 and CDR2 are SGHDN and FVKESK. The CDR3 DNA sequence: TGTGCCAGCAGGGCGCCTGGAGCACAAGAGACCCAGTACTTC. It translates to CASRAPGAQETQYF.

On this clone itself: Lacking the conserved final phenylalanine or tryptophan, this CDR3 likely reflects a read error. The chain joins TRBV2 to TRBJ1-1; TRBD1 matches 8 bases. CDR3 length: 13 residues. V shed 8 bases, J shed 1 base, and the junction held 3 bases outside the gene matches. Germline loops: CDR1 SNHLY, CDR2 FYNNEI. In nucleotides, the CDR3 is TGTGCCAGCGGACAGGGCCCGAACACTGAAGCTTTCCTT. This translates into CASGQGPNTEAFL.

This chain links TRBV7-6 with TRBJ1-4; D is perhaps TRBD1 (6 bases). Looked up from germline, CDR1 is SGHVS and CDR2 is FNYEAQ. The ends were cut back, 5 bases at V and 8 bases at J, with 12 bases in the middle. This CDR3 comprises 13 residues. The CDR3 loop reads CASSLGGQEKLFF. The CDR3 DNA follows: TGTGCCAGCAGCCTTGGGGGGCAAGAAAAACTGTTTTTT.

The J gene is TRBJ2-2, the V gene TRBV11-3; 12 bases match TRBD2. The germline V gene has CDR1 SGHNT and CDR2 YENEEA. With V trimmed by 8 bases and J by 4 bases, 5 bases remained unmatched. This CDR3 is built from 15 residues. CDR3 coding DNA: TGTGCCAGCGCTAGCGGGAGGGGCGGCACCGGGGAGCTGTTTTTT. Its translation: CASASGRGGTGELFF.

As concerns this clone: Other DNA sequences within the sample encode an identical CDR3. This chain links TRBV7-9 with TRBJ2-2, with 7 bases aligning to TRBD1. V dropped 5 bases and J dropped 6; count of bases not matched to a gene: 3. The CDR3 contains 13 residues. From germline, CDR1 is SEHNR and CDR2 FQNEAQ (reference sequence). The CDR3 nucleotides read TGTGCCAGCAGCGTTCAGGGGGCCGGGGAGCTGTTTTTT. Amino acid sequence: CASSVQGAGELFF.

The V and J genes are TRBV2 and TRBJ1-3, with D hard to call. Germline CDR1 and CDR2: SNHLY and FYNNEI. The CDR3 loop spans 15 amino acids. The V end was cut by 6 bases, the J end by 2 bases, with 14 bases between. DNA for the CDR3: TGTGCCAGCAGGAGAACAGCCGCACCTGGAAACACCATATATTTT. Its translation is CASRRTAAPGNTIYF.

The chain employs TRBV5-5 and TRBJ2-7; no definite D call. With 3 bases removed from V and 5 bases from J, the gap between germline ends came to 18 bases. The germline gives CDR1 SGHKS, CDR2 YYEKEE (reference sequence). The CDR3 has 15 amino acids. The CDR3 bases are TGTGCCAGCAGCTCCCCCCTCCGTGGGGTCCACGAGCAGTACTTC. It translates to CASSSPLRGVHEQYF.

The chain combines TRBV6-5 with TRBJ1-1; D not certain. The CDR3 covers 13 residues. V lost 0 bases to trimming and J lost 4 bases, with 6 bases between them. CDR1 MNHEY and CDR2 SVGAGI come from the germline V gene. CDR3 sequence: CASSYSRFTEAFF. Written as DNA, the CDR3 is TGTGCCAGCAGTTACTCAAGGTTCACTGAAGCTTTCTTT.

This chain joins TRBV5-8 and TRBJ2-5; 13 bases are shared with TRBD2. The CDR3 loop spans 18 amino acids. The V and J ends lost 2 bases and 1 base, in that order; junction bases with no gene match: 8. Germline V gene lookup returns CDR1 SGHTS and CDR2 YDEGEE. DNA for the CDR3: TGTGCCAGCAGCTTAGGACTAGCGGGAGACCGGGGCCAAGAGACCCAGTACTTC. This encodes CASSLGLAGDRGQETQYF.

This chain joins TRBV6-1 and TRBJ1-1; D unresolved. This CDR3 has 15 residues. Trimming removed 3 bases at V and 1 base at J, with 12 bases between. Germline V lookup: CDR1 MNHNS, CDR2 SASEGT. CDR3 loop: CASSDLFTENTEAFF. The CDR3 DNA reads TGTGCCAGCAGTGACCTTTTCACAGAGAACACTGAAGCTTTCTTT.

This chain connects TRBV28 to TRBJ2-1, with TRBD2 identical over 10 bases. V lost 7 bases, J lost 8 bases, and 8 bases stayed unmatched. The CDR3 consists of 14 residues. Germline loops: CDR1 MDHEN, CDR2 SYDVKM. CDR3 nucleotide sequence: TGTGCCAGCAAAATCCTAGCGGGAGATTATGAGCAGTTCTTC. Translating it yields CASKILAGDYEQFF.

The rearrangement uses TRBV7-9 and TRBJ1-2; TRBD1 matches at 8 bases. The V and J ends lost 5 bases and 6 bases, in that order; junction bases with no gene match: 5. The length of the CDR3 is 13 residues. Germline CDR1 reads SEHNR; CDR2 reads FQNEAQ (reference sequence). CDR3 region: CASSAAGGNGYTF. The CDR3 DNA follows: TGTGCCAGCAGCGCTGCAGGGGGCAATGGCTACACCTTC.

This rearrangement joins TRBV6-1 to TRBJ1-1; perhaps TRBD1 as D (6 bases). Germline-derived CDR1 and CDR2 are MNHNS and SASEGT. The CDR3 contains 13 residues. Trimming removed 5 bases at V and 5 bases at J, with 12 bases between. CDR3 sequence reads: CASSTTGLTEAFF. CDR3 in DNA: TGTGCCAGCAGTACGACAGGATTGACTGAAGCTTTCTTT.

This chain links TRBV6-5 with TRBJ1-1, with D uncertain. Germline V lookup: CDR1 MNHEY, CDR2 SVGAGI. V lost 0 bases and J lost 1, with 9 bases in between. The CDR3 has 15 amino acids. CDR3 sequence (DNA): TGTGCCAGCAGTTACTCGATGTCGGGGAACACTGAAGCTTTCTTT. The encoded protein is CASSYSMSGNTEAFF.